This TCR beta chain was recovered during a study of shared clonotypes between healthy human individuals. The CDR3 loop spans 19 amino acids. CDR1 MNHEY and CDR2 SMNVEV come from the germline V gene (reference sequence). Method: immunoSEQ multiplex PCR; TCRdb's copy keeps in-frame clones and lacks some. This table has hundreds of thousands of clones, 85% to 95% appearing once. Positive CCR7 selection of CD45RO-negative cells yielded the naive CD8 cells, and terminally differentiated effector memory CD45RA+ cells were excluded. General study results and limits: In this cohort, only blood was sampled, and tissue repertoires likely differ. Relative to clonotypes present in all four donors, those not shared had lower generation probabilities.

Details on this clone: What it binds is not known. A single base separates this from a much larger clone, so it may be a read error.

This chain connects TRBV27 to TRBJ1-5; D ambiguous. The sequence derives from a woman in her twenties or thirties in good health. Sequencing input: naive CD8+ T cells sorted from blood. The CDR3 is CTSNLRRPLRVGCNQPQHF. The CDR3 region has the DNA TGTACCAGCAACTTAAGGAGGCCCCTTAGGGTGGGCTGCAATCAGCCCCAGCATTTT.